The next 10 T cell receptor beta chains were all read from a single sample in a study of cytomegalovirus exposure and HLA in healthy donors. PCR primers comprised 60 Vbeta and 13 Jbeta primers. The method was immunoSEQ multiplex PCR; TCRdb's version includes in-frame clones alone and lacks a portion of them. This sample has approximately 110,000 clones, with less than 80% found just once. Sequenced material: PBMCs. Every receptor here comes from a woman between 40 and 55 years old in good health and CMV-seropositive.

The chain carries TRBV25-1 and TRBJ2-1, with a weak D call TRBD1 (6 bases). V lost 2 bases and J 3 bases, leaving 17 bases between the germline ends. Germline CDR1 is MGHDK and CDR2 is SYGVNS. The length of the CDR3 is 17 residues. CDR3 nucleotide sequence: TGTGCCAGCAGTGAACACCAGGGGTCCCGGGTCTACAATGAGCAGTTCTTC. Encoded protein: CASSEHQGSRVYNEQFF. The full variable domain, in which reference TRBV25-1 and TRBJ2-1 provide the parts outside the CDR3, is EADIYQTPRYLVIGTGKKITLECSQTMGHDKMYWYQQDPGMELHLIHYSYGVNSTEKGDLSSESTVSRIRTEHFPLTLESARPSHTSQYLCASSEHQGSRVYNEQFFGPGTRLTVL.

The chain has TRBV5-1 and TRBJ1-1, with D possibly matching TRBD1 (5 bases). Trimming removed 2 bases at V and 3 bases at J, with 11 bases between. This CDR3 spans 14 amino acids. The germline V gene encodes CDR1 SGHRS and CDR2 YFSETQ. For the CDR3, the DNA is TGCGCCAGCAGCTTTCAGACAGACTACACTGAAGCTTTCTTT. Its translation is CASSFQTDYTEAFF.

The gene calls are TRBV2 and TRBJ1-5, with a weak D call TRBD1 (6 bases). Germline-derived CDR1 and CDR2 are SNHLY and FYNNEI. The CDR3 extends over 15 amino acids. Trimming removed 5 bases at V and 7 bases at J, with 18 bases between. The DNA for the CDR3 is TGTGCCAGCAGTCCTACCAGAGGGGGGGAACAGCCCCAGCATTTT. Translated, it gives CASSPTRGGEQPQHF.

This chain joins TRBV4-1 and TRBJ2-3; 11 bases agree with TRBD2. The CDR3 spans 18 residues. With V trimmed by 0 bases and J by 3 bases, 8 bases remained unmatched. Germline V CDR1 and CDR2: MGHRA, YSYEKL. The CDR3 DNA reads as TGCGCCAGCAGCCAAGATCGGAGCACTAGCGGGAGTACAGATACGCAGTATTTT. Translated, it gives CASSQDRSTSGSTDTQYF.

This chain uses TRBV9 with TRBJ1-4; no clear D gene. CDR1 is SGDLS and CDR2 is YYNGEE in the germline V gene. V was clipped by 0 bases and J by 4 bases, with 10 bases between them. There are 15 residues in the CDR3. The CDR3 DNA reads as TGTGCCAGCAGCGTAGGAGCAAACCTTAATGAAAAACTGTTTTTT. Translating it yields CASSVGANLNEKLFF.

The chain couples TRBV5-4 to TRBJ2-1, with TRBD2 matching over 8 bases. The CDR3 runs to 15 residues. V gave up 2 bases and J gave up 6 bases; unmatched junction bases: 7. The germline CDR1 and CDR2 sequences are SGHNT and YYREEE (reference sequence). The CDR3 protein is CASSFRSGSGNEQFF. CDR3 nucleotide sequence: TGTGCCAGCAGCTTTAGGAGCGGGAGTGGCAATGAGCAGTTCTTC.

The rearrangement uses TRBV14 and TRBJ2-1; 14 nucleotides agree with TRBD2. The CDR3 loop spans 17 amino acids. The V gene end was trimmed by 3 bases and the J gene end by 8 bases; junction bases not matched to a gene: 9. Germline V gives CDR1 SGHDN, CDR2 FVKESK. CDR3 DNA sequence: TGTGCCAGCAGCCATCGACTAGCGGGGGGGAGGATCGATGAGCAGTTCTTC. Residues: CASSHRLAGGRIDEQFF.

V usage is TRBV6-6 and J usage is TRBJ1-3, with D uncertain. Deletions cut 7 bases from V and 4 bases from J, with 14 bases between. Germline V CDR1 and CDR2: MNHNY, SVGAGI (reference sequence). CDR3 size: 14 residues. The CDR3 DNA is TGTGCCAGCATCCCCCGGGTATCCGGAAACACCATATATTTT. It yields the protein CASIPRVSGNTIYF.

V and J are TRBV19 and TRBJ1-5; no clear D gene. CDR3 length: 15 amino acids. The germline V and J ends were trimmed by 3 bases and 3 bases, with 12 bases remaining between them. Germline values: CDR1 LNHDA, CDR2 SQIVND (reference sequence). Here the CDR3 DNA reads TGTGCCAGTAGTATCTTTTTATCGGTCAATCAGCCCCAGCATTTT. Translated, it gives CASSIFLSVNQPQHF.

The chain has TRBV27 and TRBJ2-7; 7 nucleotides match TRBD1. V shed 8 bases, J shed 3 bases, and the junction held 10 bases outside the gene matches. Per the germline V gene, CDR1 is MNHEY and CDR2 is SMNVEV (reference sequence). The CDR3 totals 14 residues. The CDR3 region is CASRRGHSGYEQYF. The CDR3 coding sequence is TGTGCCAGCCGAAGGGGGCACTCGGGCTACGAGCAGTACTTC.